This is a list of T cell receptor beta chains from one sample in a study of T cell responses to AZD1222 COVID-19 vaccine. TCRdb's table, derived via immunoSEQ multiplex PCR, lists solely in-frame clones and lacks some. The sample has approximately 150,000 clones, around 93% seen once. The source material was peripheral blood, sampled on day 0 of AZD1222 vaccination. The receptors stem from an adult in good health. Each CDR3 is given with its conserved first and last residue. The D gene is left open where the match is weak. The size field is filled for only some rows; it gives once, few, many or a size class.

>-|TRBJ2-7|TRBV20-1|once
TGCAGTCGGGCCGGGGACTACGAGCAGTACTTC
CSRAGDYEQYF
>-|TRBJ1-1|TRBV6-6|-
TGTGCCAGCAGTTACTCTGCGGGAAGGGACACTGAAGCTTTCTTT
CASSYSAGRDTEAFF
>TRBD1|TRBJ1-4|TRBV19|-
TGTGCCAGTAGTAAGACAGGGTCTAATGAAAAACTGTTTTTT
CASSKTGSNEKLFF
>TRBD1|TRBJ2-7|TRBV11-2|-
TGTGCCAGCAGCTCCGGGGACAGGGCCTACGAGCAGTACTTC
CASSSGDRAYEQYF
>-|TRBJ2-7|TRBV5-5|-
TGTGCCAGCAGCTTGGCCTCCGGAATCGAGCAGTACTTC
CASSLASGIEQYF
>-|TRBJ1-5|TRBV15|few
TGTGCCACCAGCAGAGACGGCCAGGGTGATCAGCCCCAGCATTTT
CATSRDGQGDQPQHF
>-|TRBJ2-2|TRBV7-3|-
TGTGCCAGCAGCCGAGACGGGAGTAGGACCGGGGAGCTGTTTTTT
CASSRDGSRTGELFF
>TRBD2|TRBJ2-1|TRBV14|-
TGTGCCAGCAGCTCCCAGGGAGGGCCTTTTAACAATGAGCAGTTCTTC
CASSSQGGPFNNEQFF
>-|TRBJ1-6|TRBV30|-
TGTGCCAGAAATGGACTGACCGATTCACCCCTCCACTTT
CARNGLTDSPLHF
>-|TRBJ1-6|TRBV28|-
TGTGCCAGCAGCCCCAGTAGCCGCTGGTCCTATAATTCACCCCTCCACTTT
CASSPSSRWSYNSPLHF
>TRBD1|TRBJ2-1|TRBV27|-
TGTGCCAGCATCGGGACAGGAAACAATGAGCAGTTCTTC
CASIGTGNNEQFF
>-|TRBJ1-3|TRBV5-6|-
TGTGCCAGCAGCTTTTGGGGGCCTGGAAACACCATATATTTT
CASSFWGPGNTIYF
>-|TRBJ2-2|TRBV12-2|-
TGTGCAAGTCGCTTATTGCCGGGGACAGGGTCGAACACCGGGGAGCTGTTTTTT
CASRLLPGTGSNTGELFF
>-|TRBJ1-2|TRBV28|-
TGTGCCAGCAGGTTTACGCAGGGGTTGAGTGACGGCTACACCTTC
CASRFTQGLSDGYTF
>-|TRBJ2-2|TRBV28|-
TGTGCCAGCAGTTTATTGCGGGAACCAACCGGGGAGCTGTTTTTT
CASSLLREPTGELFF
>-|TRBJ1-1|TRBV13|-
TGTGCCAGCGGGATCGGAGGGAACACTGAAGCTTTCTTT
CASGIGGNTEAFF
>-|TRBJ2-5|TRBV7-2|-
TGTGCCAGCAGCTTACAAGCGGGCGCCCAGGAGACCCAGTACTTC
CASSLQAGAQETQYF
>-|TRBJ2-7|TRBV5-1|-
TGCGCCAGCAGCAGTAAACAGGGAATCAACGAGCAGTACTTC
CASSSKQGINEQYF
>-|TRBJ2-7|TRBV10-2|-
TGCGCCAGCAGTGACCTAAGGGGTGTCCCCTACGAGCAGTACTTC
CASSDLRGVPYEQYF
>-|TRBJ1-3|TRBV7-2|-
TGTGCCAGCAGCTTAGATTCCGGTGGCTCTGGAAACACCATATATTTT
CASSLDSGGSGNTIYF
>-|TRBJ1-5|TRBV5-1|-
TGCGCCAGCAGCTTGTACGGGGGCGATAGCAATCAGCCCCAGCATTTT
CASSLYGGDSNQPQHF
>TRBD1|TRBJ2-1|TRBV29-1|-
TGCAGCGTTGAGGTTTCAGGGGGCGCGGAAAATGAGCAGTTCTTC
CSVEVSGGAENEQFF
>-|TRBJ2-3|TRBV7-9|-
TGTGCCAGCAGCTTAGAGTTGCGCACAGATACGCAGTATTTT
CASSLELRTDTQYF
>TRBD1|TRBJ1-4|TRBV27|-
TGTGCCAGCAGTTTGGACAGGACGAATGAAAAACTGTTTTTT
CASSLDRTNEKLFF
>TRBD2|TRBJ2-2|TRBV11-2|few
TGTGCCAGCAGCTCAGCGGTTGGTGGACTAGTCTCCACCGGGGAGCTGTTTTTT
CASSSAVGGLVSTGELFF
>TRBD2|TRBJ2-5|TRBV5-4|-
TGTGCCAGCAGCTCAGAGGGACTAGCGGGGGGTAAAGAGACCCAGTACTTC
CASSSEGLAGGKETQYF
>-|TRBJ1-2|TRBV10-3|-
TGTGCCATCAGTGAGGAGGGTTGGGGCTACACCTTC
CAISEEGWGYTF
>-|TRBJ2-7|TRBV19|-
TGTGCCAGTCGCTCGAAAAGGAGTGGCGAGCAGTACTTC
CASRSKRSGEQYF
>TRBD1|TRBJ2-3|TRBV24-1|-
TGTGCCACCAGTGATTATGACAGGGCCACAGATACGCAGTATTTT
CATSDYDRATDTQYF
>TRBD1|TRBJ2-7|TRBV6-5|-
TGTGCCAGCAGGAGGGACAGACTCTACGAGCAGTACTTC
CASRRDRLYEQYF
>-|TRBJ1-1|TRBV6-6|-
TGTGCCAGCGCCGGACCAAACACTGAAGCTTTCTTT
CASAGPNTEAFF